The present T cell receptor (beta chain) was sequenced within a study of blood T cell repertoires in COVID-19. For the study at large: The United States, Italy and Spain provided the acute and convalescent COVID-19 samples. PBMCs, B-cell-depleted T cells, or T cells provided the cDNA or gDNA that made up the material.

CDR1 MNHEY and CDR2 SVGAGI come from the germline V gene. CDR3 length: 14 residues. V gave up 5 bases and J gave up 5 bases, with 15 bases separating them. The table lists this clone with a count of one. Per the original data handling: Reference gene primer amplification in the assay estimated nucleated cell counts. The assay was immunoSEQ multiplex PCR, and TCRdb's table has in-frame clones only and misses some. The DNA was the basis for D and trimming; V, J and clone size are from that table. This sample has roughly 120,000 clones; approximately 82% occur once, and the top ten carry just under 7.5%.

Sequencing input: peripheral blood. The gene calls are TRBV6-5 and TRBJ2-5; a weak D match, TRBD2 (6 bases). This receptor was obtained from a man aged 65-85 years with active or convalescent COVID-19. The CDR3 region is CASSRVGGVETQYF. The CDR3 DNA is TGTGCCAGCAGTCGAGTGGGGGGAGTCGAGACCCAGTACTTC.